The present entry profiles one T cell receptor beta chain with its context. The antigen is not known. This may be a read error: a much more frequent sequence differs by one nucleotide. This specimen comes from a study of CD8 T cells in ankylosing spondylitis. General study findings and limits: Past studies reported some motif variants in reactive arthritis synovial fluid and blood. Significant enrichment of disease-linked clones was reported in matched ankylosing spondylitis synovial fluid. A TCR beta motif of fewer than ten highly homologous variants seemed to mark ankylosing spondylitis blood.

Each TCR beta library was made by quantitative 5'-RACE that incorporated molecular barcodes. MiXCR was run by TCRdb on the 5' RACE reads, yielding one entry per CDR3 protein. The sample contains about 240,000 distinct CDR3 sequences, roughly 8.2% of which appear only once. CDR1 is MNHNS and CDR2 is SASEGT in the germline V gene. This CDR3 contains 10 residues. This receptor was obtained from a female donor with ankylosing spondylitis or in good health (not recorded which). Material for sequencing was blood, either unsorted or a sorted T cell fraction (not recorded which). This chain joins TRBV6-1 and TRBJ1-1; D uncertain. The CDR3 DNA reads TGTGTCAGCAGATCGACTGAAGCTTTCTTT. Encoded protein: CVSRSTEAFF.